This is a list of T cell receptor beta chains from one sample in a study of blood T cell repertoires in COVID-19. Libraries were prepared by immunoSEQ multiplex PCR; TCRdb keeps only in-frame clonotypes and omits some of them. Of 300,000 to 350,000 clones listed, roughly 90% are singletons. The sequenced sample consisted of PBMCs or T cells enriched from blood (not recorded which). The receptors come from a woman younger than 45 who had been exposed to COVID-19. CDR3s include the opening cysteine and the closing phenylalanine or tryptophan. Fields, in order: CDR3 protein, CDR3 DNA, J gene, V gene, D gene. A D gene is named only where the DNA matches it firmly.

CDR3aa: CASSELTGGEYEQYF; CDR3nt: TGTGCCAGCAGTGAATTGACAGGGGGCGAATACGAGCAGTACTTC; j_gene: TRBJ2-7; v_gene: TRBV2; d_gene: TRBD1
CDR3aa: CASSIGLTGNTIYF; CDR3nt: TGTGCCAGTAGTATCGGATTAACCGGGAACACCATATATTTT; j_gene: TRBJ1-3; v_gene: TRBV19; d_gene: NA
CDR3aa: CASSLSGNTGELFF; CDR3nt: TGTGCCAGCAGCTTAAGCGGGAACACCGGGGAGCTGTTTTTT; j_gene: TRBJ2-2; v_gene: TRBV7-7; d_gene: NA
CDR3aa: CASSPVTGRIDGGYTF; CDR3nt: TGTGCCAGCTCACCAGTGACAGGGAGAATCGACGGTGGCTACACCTTC; j_gene: TRBJ1-2; v_gene: TRBV18; d_gene: TRBD1
CDR3aa: CASSLDLGGTEAFF; CDR3nt: TGTGCCAGCAGCTTAGACTTGGGGGGCACTGAAGCTTTCTTT; j_gene: TRBJ1-1; v_gene: TRBV11-2; d_gene: NA
CDR3aa: CASSGQGRLSPLHF; CDR3nt: TGTGCCAGCAGCGGACAGGGGCGCCTATCACCCCTCCACTTT; j_gene: TRBJ1-6; v_gene: TRBV2; d_gene: TRBD1
CDR3aa: CSGGQGRTEAFF; CDR3nt: TGCAGCGGAGGACAGGGACGGACTGAAGCTTTCTTT; j_gene: TRBJ1-1; v_gene: TRBV29-1; d_gene: TRBD1
CDR3aa: CASSESGTGGSGANVLTF; CDR3nt: TGTGCCAGCAGTGAAAGTGGGACAGGGGGCTCTGGGGCCAACGTCCTGACTTTC; j_gene: TRBJ2-6; v_gene: TRBV2; d_gene: TRBD1
CDR3aa: CASSDHGWQGVGGYTF; CDR3nt: TGCGCCAGCAGCGACCACGGGTGGCAGGGGGTCGGGGGCTACACCTTC; j_gene: TRBJ1-2; v_gene: TRBV10-1; d_gene: TRBD1
CDR3aa: CAWSKTSGANVLTF; CDR3nt: TGTGCCTGGAGTAAGACATCGGGGGCCAACGTCCTGACTTTC; j_gene: TRBJ2-6; v_gene: TRBV30; d_gene: NA